This T cell receptor beta chain was identified in a study of shared clonotypes between healthy human individuals. Each of the donors was a healthy adult who was HIV-negative and had not had a recent acute infection or vaccination. V gave up 2 bases and J gave up 2 bases, with 10 bases separating them. Germline lookup yields CDR1 MRHNA and CDR2 SNTAGT. The CDR3 is made up of 15 amino acids. This table comes from immunoSEQ multiplex PCR, and its TCRdb copy is limited to in-frame clones, with some not included. The data contain 550,000 to 800,000 clones, 90% of them singletons. The rearrangement links TRBV6-4 to TRBJ2-1, with a tentative D call TRBD1 (5 bases). The sequencing sample was made of memory CD8+ T cells from PBMCs. Subset described: CD45RO+ cells pooled with CCR7-negative TemRA cells. This TCR was recovered from a man younger than 30 in good health. Some clones in this sample may be carry-over from other donors' samples. The DNA of the CDR3 is TGTGCCAGCAGTGACGGTTCAGGGACCTACAATGAGCAGTTCTTC. Translation gives CASSDGSGTYNEQFF.